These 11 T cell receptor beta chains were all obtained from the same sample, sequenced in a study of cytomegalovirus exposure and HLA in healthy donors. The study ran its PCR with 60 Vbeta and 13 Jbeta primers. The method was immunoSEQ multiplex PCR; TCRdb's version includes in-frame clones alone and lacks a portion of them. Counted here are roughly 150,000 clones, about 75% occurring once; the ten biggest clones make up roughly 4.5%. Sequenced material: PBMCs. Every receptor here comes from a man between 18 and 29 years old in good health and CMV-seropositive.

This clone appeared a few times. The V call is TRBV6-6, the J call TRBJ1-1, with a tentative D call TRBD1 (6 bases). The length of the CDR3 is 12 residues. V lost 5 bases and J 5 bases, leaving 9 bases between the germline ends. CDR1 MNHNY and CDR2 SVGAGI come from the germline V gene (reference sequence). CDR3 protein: CASSQGSTEAFF. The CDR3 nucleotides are TGTGCCAGCAGTCAGGGGTCGACTGAAGCTTTCTTT.

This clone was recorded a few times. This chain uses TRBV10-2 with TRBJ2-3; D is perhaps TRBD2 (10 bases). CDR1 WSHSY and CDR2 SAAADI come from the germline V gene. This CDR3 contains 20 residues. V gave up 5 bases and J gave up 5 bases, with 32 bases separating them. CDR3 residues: CASSKQGARVAGGRGDTQYF. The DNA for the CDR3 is TGCGCCAGCAGTAAACAGGGGGCGCGGGTAGCGGGAGGAAGGGGAGATACGCAGTATTTT.

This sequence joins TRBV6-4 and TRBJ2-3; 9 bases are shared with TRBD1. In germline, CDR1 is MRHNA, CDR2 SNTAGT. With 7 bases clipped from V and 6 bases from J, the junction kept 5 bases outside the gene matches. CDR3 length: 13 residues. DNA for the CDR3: TGTGCCAGCACAGACAGGGGGTGGGATACGCAGTATTTT. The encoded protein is CASTDRGWDTQYF.

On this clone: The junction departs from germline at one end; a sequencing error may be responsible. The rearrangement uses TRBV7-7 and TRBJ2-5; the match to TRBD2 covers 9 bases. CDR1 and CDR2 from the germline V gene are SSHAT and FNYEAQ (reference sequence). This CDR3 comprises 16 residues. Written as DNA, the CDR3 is TGTGCTAGCAGCCAGGGGAGCGGGGGGCCTGGGGAGACCCAGTACTTC. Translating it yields CASSQGSGGPGETQYF.

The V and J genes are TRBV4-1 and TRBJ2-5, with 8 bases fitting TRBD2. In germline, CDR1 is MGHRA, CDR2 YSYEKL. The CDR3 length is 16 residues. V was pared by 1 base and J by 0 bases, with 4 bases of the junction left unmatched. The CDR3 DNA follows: TGCGCCAGCAGCCAAGGAGGCGGGGGGTACCAAGAGACCCAGTACTTC. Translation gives CASSQGGGGYQETQYF.

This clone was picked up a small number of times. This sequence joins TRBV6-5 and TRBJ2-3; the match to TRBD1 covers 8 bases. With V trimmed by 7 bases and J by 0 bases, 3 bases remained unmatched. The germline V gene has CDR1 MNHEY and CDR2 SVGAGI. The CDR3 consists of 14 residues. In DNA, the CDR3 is TGTGCCAGCACCAGGACAGGGAGCACAGATACGCAGTATTTT. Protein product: CASTRTGSTDTQYF.

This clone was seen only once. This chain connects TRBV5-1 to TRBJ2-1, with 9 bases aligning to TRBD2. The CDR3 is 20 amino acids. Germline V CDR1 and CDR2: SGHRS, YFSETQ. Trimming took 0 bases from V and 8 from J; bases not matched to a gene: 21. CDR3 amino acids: CASSLEFIAGEWGALDEQFF. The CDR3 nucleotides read TGCGCCAGCAGCTTGGAGTTTATAGCGGGAGAATGGGGCGCGTTGGATGAGCAGTTCTTC.

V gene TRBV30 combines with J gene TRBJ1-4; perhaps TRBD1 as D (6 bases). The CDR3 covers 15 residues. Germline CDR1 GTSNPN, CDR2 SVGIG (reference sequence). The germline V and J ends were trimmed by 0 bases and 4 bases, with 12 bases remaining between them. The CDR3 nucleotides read TGTGCCTGGAGTGTATTTGACAGGATTAATGAAAAACTGTTTTTT. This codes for CAWSVFDRINEKLFF.

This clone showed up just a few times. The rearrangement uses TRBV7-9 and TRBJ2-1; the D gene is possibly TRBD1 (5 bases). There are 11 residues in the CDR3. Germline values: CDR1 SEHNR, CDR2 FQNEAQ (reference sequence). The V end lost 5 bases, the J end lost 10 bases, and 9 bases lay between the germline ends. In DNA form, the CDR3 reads TGTGCCAGCAGCCGCAAGGGGGAGCAGTTCTTC. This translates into CASSRKGEQFF.

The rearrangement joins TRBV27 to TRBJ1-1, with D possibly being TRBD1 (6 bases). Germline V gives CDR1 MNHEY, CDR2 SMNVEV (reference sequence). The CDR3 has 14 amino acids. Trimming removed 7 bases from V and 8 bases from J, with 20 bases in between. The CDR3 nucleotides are TGTGCCAGCAAGATCCACTCGGGGAGGGGGGAAGCTTTCTTT. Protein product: CASKIHSGRGEAFF.

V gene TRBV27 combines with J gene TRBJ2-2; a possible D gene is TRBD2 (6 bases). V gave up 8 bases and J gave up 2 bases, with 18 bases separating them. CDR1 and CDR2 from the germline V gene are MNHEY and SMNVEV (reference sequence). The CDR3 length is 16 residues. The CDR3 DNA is TGTGCCAGCCGACGCGGGCCCGGACTAAACACCGGGGAGCTGTTTTTT. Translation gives CASRRGPGLNTGELFF.